One sample yielded the 10 T cell receptor beta chains listed below, sequenced in a study of blood T cell repertoires in COVID-19. The table came from immunoSEQ multiplex PCR; TCRdb's copy has only in-frame clones and leaves some out. The repertoire has about 250,000 clones, 75% to 85% of them found once; the top ten carry approximately 8.2%. The sample comprised PBMCs or T cells enriched from blood (not recorded which). The receptors stem from a woman in her fifties or sixties with acute COVID-19.

V is TRBV7-9 and J is TRBJ2-2; D perhaps matches TRBD1 (5 bases). The CDR3 extends over 15 amino acids. Deletions cut 3 bases from V and 0 bases from J, with 8 bases between. In germline, CDR1 is SEHNR, CDR2 FQNEAQ (reference sequence). The CDR3 DNA reads as TGTGCCAGCAGCTTCCGCAGGGCGAACACCGGGGAGCTGTTTTTT. Translated, it gives CASSFRRANTGELFF.

Turning to this clone: This sample also contains other DNA sequences that code for the same CDR3. V gene TRBV7-2 combines with J gene TRBJ1-5; D might be TRBD1 (6 bases). CDR1 and CDR2 (germline): SGHTA, FQGNSA. V was shortened by 1 base and J by 4 bases, with 11 bases between the two germline ends. The CDR3 is 15 amino acids. CDR3 sequence reads: CASSLGGGGNQPQHF. In DNA, the CDR3 is TGTGCCAGCAGCTTAGGAGGGGGGGGGAATCAGCCCCAGCATTTT.

The J gene is TRBJ2-2, the V gene TRBV24-1; D perhaps matches TRBD2 (5 bases). This CDR3 is built from 16 residues. Looked up from germline, CDR1 is KGHDR and CDR2 is SFDVKD. V lost 4 bases, J lost 6 bases, and 17 bases lay in between. This CDR3 reads CATSDQRLGAAGELFF. CDR3 DNA sequence: TGTGCCACCAGTGACCAGAGACTGGGAGCGGCCGGGGAGCTGTTTTTT.

The chain carries TRBV6-5 and TRBJ1-2, with D uncertain. The CDR3 length is 12 residues. The V gene lost 4 bases and the J gene lost 2 bases, with 5 bases spanning the gap. CDR1 is MNHEY, CDR2 SVGAGI, per germline. The CDR3 here is CASSSENYGYTF. The CDR3 DNA reads as TGTGCCAGCAGTTCGGAGAACTATGGCTACACCTTC.

The chain joins TRBV30 to TRBJ1-5; TRBD1 matches at 9 bases. Germline CDR1 GTSNPN, CDR2 SVGIG (reference sequence). The CDR3 is 14 amino acids. The V segment lost 3 bases and the J segment 2 bases; nucleotides outside the gene matches: 2. CDR3 DNA sequence: TGTGCCTGGAGGGGACAGGGAGGCAATCAGCCCCAGCATTTT. This encodes CAWRGQGGNQPQHF. The variable domain in full, completed from reference TRBV30 and TRBJ1-5, reads SQTIHQWPATLVQPVGSPLSLECTVEGTSNPNLYWYRQAAGRGLQLLFYSVGIGQISSEVPQNLSASRPQDRQFILSSKKLLLSDSGFYLCAWRGQGGNQPQHFGDGTRLSIL.

The chain combines TRBV7-9 with TRBJ1-2, with D hard to call. With 2 bases removed from V and 4 bases from J, the gap between germline ends came to 14 bases. CDR1 is SEHNR and CDR2 is FQNEAQ in the germline V gene (reference sequence). The CDR3 runs 15 residues. The CDR3 DNA reads as TGTGCCAGCAGCTTATCCGGGAATTGGGGCTATGGCTACACCTTC. Translated, it gives CASSLSGNWGYGYTF.

V and J are TRBV29-1 and TRBJ1-5; no firm D call. V gave up 6 bases and J gave up 3 bases, with 9 bases separating them. The CDR3 runs 12 residues. Germline CDR1 is SQVTM and CDR2 is ANQGSEA. The CDR3 sequence is CSVGRDNQPQHF. CDR3 in DNA: TGCAGCGTCGGCCGGGACAATCAGCCCCAGCATTTT.

This rearrangement joins TRBV7-9 to TRBJ2-7, with 7 nucleotides matching TRBD1. The CDR3 has 16 residues. Trimming took 4 bases from V and 3 from J; bases not matched to a gene: 12. Germline V lookup: CDR1 SEHNR, CDR2 FQNEAQ (reference sequence). CDR3 loop: CASSSPSGQSYYEQYF. In nucleotides, the CDR3 is TGTGCCAGCAGCTCTCCGTCGGGACAGAGTTACTACGAGCAGTACTTC.

V usage is TRBV7-3 and J usage is TRBJ2-5, with D maybe TRBD1 (6 bases). In germline, CDR1 is SGHTA, CDR2 FQGTGA. V was pared by 5 bases and J by 5 bases, with 15 bases between. The CDR3 runs to 14 residues. The CDR3 region has the DNA TGTGCCAGCAGCCCACAAGGGGGATTTGAGACCCAGTACTTC. This encodes CASSPQGGFETQYF.

The rearrangement uses TRBV9 and TRBJ2-7; TRBD2 agrees at 9 bases. Germline V gives CDR1 SGDLS, CDR2 YYNGEE. The CDR3 has 16 residues. With V trimmed by 4 bases and J by 5 bases, 13 bases remained unmatched. CDR3 region: CASSPPGLASIHEQYF. The CDR3 bases are TGTGCCAGCAGCCCGCCGGGACTAGCAAGTATCCACGAGCAGTACTTC.